This is a list of T cell receptor beta chains from one sample in a study of tumor-infiltrating lymphocytes in primary liver carcinoma. TCRdb re-called the multiplex PCR reads through MiXCR, storing one row per CDR3 protein. This repertoire shows tens of thousands of distinct CDR3 sequences, roughly 78% found once; its top ten account for around a third. The specimen was liver tumor tissue from sampling region 3. These receptor sequences come from a woman aged 30 to 39 with primary liver carcinoma and hepatitis B virus infection. Both conserved end residues are part of each CDR3. A D gene is named only where the DNA matches it firmly. Clone size appears in some rows only: once, few, many, or a class for an expanded clone.

clone size	D gene	V gene	J gene	CDR3 DNA	CDR3 protein
many	.	TRBV11-1	TRBJ2-3	TGTGCCAGCAGCTTAGGGCAGAGCACAGATACGCAGTATTTT	CASSLGQSTDTQYF
once	TRBD2	TRBV11-3	TRBJ2-1	TGTGCCAGCAGCCGACTAGCTGAGGAGGGGTATGAGCAGTTCTTC	CASSRLAEEGYEQFF
.	TRBD1	TRBV28	TRBJ1-6	TGTGCCAGCAGTACCCACAGGGGGCAAGTTTTCCTCACACTCCACTTT	CASSTHRGQVFLTLHF
.	.	TRBV4-3	TRBJ2-1	TGTGCCAGCAGACAAGATGCGGGAAGCTCCTACAATGAGCAGTTGTTC	CASRQDAGSSYNEQLF
.	TRBD1	TRBV7-8	TRBJ2-1	TGTGGCGGCAGCCCCTTCGGGACAGGGGTTTACAATGAGCAGTTCTTC	CGGSPFGTGVYNEQFF
.	.	TRBV10-3	TRBJ1-3	TGCGCCATGAGTGAGTCAGTTTCTGGAAACATCATATATTTT	CAMSESVSGNIIYF
many	.	TRBV25-1	TRBJ1-1	TGTGCCAGCAGTGAATCGGCTATCGCTGAAGCTTTCTTT	CASSESAIAEAFF
medium-sized	.	TRBV29-1	TRBJ1-1	TGCAGCGTTCTAGCACAGCTGAACACTGAAGCTTTCTTT	CSVLAQLNTEAFF
many	.	TRBV11-2	TRBJ2-5	TGTGCCAGCAGCTTAGTCCTAGGGGGGCAAGAGACCCAGTACTTC	CASSLVLGGQETQYF
.	.	TRBV13	TRBJ1-1	TGTACCACCAGCTTAGGAGGGTTTGGTATTGGGGGCACTGAAGCCTTCTTT	CTTSLGGFGIGGTEAFF
few	.	TRBV11-2	TRBJ2-1	TGTGCCAGCAGCTTAATCCCGGACCGGAGCTACAATGAGCAGTTCTTC	CASSLIPDRSYNEQFF
few	TRBD1	TRBV11-2	TRBJ2-7	TGTGCCAGCAGCTTAGTGGGACAGCCCTCGTACGAGCAGTACTTC	CASSLVGQPSYEQYF
once	.	TRBV11-2	TRBJ2-1	TGTGCCAGCAGCTTGGGGCGGGGGCCTGGCCGGGAACAGTTCTTC	CASSLGRGPGREQFF
.	.	TRBV7-3	TRBJ2-7	TGTGCCAGCAGCTTAAGTCGGAACGGTGGCGGCTTT	CASSLSRNGGGF
.	TRBD2	TRBV4-3	TRBJ2-2	TGCGTCAGCAGCGTACTAGCGGGAGGGCCCCGTTCGAACATCGGGGAGTTGTTTTTT	CVSSVLAGGPRSNIGELFF
.	.	TRBV4-1	TRBJ1-6	TGCGCCAGCAGCCGAGGCCCCCCCCGGGAGACTAATTCTTCCCTCCACTTT	CASSRGPPRETNSSLHF
.	.	TRBV7-9	TRBJ2-6	TGTGCCAGCGGTAGTAGCGGAATTAGCTCTGGGGCCAACATCATGAGTTTC	CASGSSGISSGANIMSF
.	TRBD2	TRBV11-2	TRBJ2-1	TGTGCCGGCAGCACCTCTCTAGCGGGAGGACACAATGAGCAGTCCTTC	CAGSTSLAGGHNEQSF